This T cell receptor (beta chain) emerged from a study of blood T cells in healthy people across ages. A second PCR of about 6 to 11 cycles used a sample-barcoded 5' primer and a J-beta primer mix. One entry per CDR3 protein, called by TCRdb with MiXCR from the 5' RACE reads. The repertoire holds about 670,000 distinct CDR3 sequences, with about 43% as singletons. The trim removed 1 base at V and 6 bases at J, leaving 7 bases unmatched. Germline V lookup: CDR1 MGHRA, CDR2 YSYEKL. The CDR3 totals 17 residues. The receptor comes from a man older than 75 in good health. This sequence joins TRBV4-1 and TRBJ1-6; 9 nucleotides line up with TRBD1. Material for sequencing was blood. CDR3 in DNA: TGCGCCAGCAGCCAAGGAACACAGGGGGCGACTAATTCACCCCTCCACTTT. Protein product: CASSQGTQGATNSPLHF.